This record concerns one T cell receptor beta chain sequence. Its specificity is not known. Compared with germline, one end of the junction differs, possibly owing to a read error. The CDR3 length is 13 residues. Germline V gene lookup returns CDR1 SSHAT and CDR2 FNYEAQ (reference sequence). The data were taken from a study of molecular identifiers for immune sequencing clone quantification. Study information: In replicates, RNA from around 20,000 or 100,000 naive CD8 cells was divided five ways and four parts were sequenced. The study, taken as a whole, reports: Clones that had above 20 RNA copies took up over 99% of effector molecules but under 1% in naive cells. Sharing of a barcode by identical TCR molecules could cause highly expanded clone sizes to be underestimated.

Library preparation followed earlier protocols using designated TCR primers. One entry per CDR3 protein results from TCRdb running MiXCR on the PCR reads. The sample shows some 680,000 distinct CDR3 sequences, roughly 23% of them seen only once. This rearrangement joins TRBV7-7 to TRBJ2-1; D possibly corresponds to TRBD2 (5 bases). The TCR was taken from a human donor in good health. Some libraries in this study had Jurkat cell RNA spiked in. Sequences were obtained from naive CD8+ T cells from blood, with Jurkat cell RNA spiked in. The subset: FACS-sorted CD8+CD4-CCR7+CD45RA+ naive T cells. This CDR3 reads CASSPNPGNEQFF. The CDR3 DNA reads as TGTGCTAGCAGCCCAAACCCGGGAAATGAGCAGTTCTTC.